This record covers a single T cell receptor (beta chain). The antigen is unknown. This record comes from a study of early T cells in non-severe SARS-CoV-2 infection. Study background: Bulk RNA isolated from unsorted whole blood underwent sequencing; chains were not paired.

The length of the CDR3 is 12 residues. Looked up from germline, CDR1 is SQVTM and CDR2 is ANQGSEA. With 6 bases removed from V and 5 bases from J, the gap between germline ends came to 13 bases. Overall study results and limits: There was a bias toward anti-spike CD8 responses in VDJdb matching, which missed private and CD4 specificities.

Individually, cDNA molecules had unique molecular identifiers attached to them. TCRdb reprocessed the 5' RACE reads with MiXCR, giving one entry per CDR3 protein. The data show roughly 56,000 distinct CDR3 sequences, less than 10% seen once. Sequenced sample: whole blood. V and J are TRBV29-1 and TRBJ2-5; D is ambiguous. This receptor was taken from an adult who was a healthcare worker with PCR-confirmed SARS-CoV-2 infection or an uninfected control (not recorded which). The CDR3 protein is CSVVTLLETQYF. DNA of the CDR3: TGCAGCGTCGTTACCCTCCTGGAGACCCAGTACTTC.